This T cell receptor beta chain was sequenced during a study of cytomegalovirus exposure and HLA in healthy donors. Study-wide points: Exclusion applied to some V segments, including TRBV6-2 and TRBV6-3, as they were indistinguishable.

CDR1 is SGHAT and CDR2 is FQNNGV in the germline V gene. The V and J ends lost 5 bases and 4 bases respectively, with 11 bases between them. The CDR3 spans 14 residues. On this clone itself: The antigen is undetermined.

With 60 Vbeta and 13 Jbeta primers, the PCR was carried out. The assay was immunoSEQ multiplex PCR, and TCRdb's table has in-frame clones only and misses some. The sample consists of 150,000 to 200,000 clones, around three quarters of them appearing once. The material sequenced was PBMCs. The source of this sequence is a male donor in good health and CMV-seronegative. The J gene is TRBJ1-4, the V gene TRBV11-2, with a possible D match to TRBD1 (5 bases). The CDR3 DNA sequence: TGTGCCAGCAGCAGGGGCGGCAATAATGAAAAACTGTTTTTT. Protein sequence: CASSRGGNNEKLFF.